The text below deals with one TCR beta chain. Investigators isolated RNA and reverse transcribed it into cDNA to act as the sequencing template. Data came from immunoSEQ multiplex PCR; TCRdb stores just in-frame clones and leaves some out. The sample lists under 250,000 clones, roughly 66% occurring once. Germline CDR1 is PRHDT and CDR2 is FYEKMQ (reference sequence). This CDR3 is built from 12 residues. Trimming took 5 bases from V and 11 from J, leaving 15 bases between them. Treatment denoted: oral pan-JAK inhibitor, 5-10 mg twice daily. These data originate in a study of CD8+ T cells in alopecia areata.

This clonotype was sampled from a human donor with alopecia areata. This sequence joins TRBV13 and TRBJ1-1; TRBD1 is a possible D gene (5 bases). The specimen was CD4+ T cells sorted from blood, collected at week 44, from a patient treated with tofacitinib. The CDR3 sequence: CASSPDRGWAFF. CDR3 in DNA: TGTGCCAGCAGCCCCGACAGAGGTTGGGCTTTCTTT.